The 10 T cell receptor beta chains reported below all come from one sample, sequenced in a study of T cells in Graves' hyperthyroidism and ophthalmopathy. Amplification yielded TCR beta CDR3 regions, with RNA transcripts as the source. Carried out on the TCR CDR3, a first-round RT-PCR used the HTBI primer set. One entry per CDR3 protein, called by TCRdb with MiXCR from the multiplex PCR reads. The sample records under 400,000 distinct CDR3 sequences, over 15% being singletons. Sequencing was done on a sample of blood. Receptors originate from a man under 40 with Graves' hyperthyroidism.

This clonotype was detected only a few times. DNA for the CDR3: TGTGCCACCAGCAGACAGAGGAACACTGAAGCTTTCTTT. Protein product: CATSRQRNTEAFF. The V and J genes are TRBV15 and TRBJ1-1; no firm D call. The CDR3 is 13 residues long. Trimming removed 2 bases from V and 1 base from J, with 5 bases in between. Germline CDR1 reads LNHNV; CDR2 reads YYDKDF (reference sequence).

This clonotype was recorded only once. Its ends do not fully match the called genes, so a read error is possible. J is TRBJ1-1 and V is TRBV11-2; tentative D call: TRBD1 (5 bases). Germline loops: CDR1 SGHAT, CDR2 FQNNGV. The CDR3 totals 12 residues. CDR3 coding DNA: TGTGCCAGCAGCTTAGAAGGGGTAGAAGCTTCCTTT. Its protein is CASSLEGVEASF.

The chain is built from TRBV5-1 and TRBJ1-1, with 11 bases matching TRBD1. Per the germline V gene, CDR1 is SGHRS and CDR2 is YFSETQ. V lost 0 bases, J lost 4 bases, and 2 bases stayed unmatched. This CDR3 spans 15 amino acids. The CDR3 nucleotides read TGCGCCAGCAGCTTGGGGGACAGGGGGAGCACTGAAGCTTTCTTT. It yields the protein CASSLGDRGSTEAFF. Complete variable domain (other parts from reference TRBV5-1 and TRBJ1-1): KAGVTQTPRYLIKTRGQQVTLSCSPISGHRSVSWYQQTPGQGLQFLFEYFSETQRNKGNFPGRFSGRQFSNSRSEMNVSTLELGDSALYLCASSLGDRGSTEAFFGQGTRLTVV.

This clonotype was recorded at least ten times. The rearrangement joins TRBV11-1 to TRBJ2-5; TRBD2 agrees at 7 bases. V was clipped by 5 bases and J by 5 bases; unmatched bases: 2. This CDR3 is built from 12 residues. Germline CDR1 SGHAT, CDR2 FQDESV (reference sequence). The CDR3 DNA is TGTGCCAGCAGCCGGGAGGAGGAGACCCAGTACTTC. It is translated as CASSREEETQYF.

This clonotype appeared many times. The chain is built from TRBV27 and TRBJ2-1; the D is unclear. The germline CDR1 and CDR2 sequences are MNHEY and SMNVEV (reference sequence). V lost 3 bases to trimming and J lost 9 bases, with 9 bases between them. The CDR3 totals 12 residues. The CDR3 sequence is CASSFGLTEQFF. CDR3 in DNA: TGTGCCAGCAGTTTCGGGCTAACTGAGCAGTTCTTC.

This clonotype was counted a few times. The chain has TRBV3-1 and TRBJ1-5; D may be TRBD1 (5 bases). With 4 bases removed from V and 1 base from J, the gap between germline ends came to 14 bases. There are 16 residues in the CDR3. Germline CDR1 LGHDT, CDR2 YNNKEL (reference sequence). In nucleotides, the CDR3 is TGTGCCAGCAGCCGGGGCTCCACGGGGAGCAATCAGCCCCAGCATTTT. Protein sequence: CASSRGSTGSNQPQHF.

This clonotype appeared a few times. The chain's CDR3 is CSARDLGANQETQYF. CDR3 in DNA: TGCAGTGCTAGAGATCTCGGGGCCAACCAAGAGACCCAGTACTTC. The rearrangement joins TRBV20-1 to TRBJ2-5, with D tentatively TRBD1 or TRBD2 (5 bases each). The V gene's germline CDR1 is DFQATT and CDR2 SNEGSKA (reference sequence). The CDR3 runs 15 residues. V gave up 0 bases and J gave up 0 bases, with 11 bases separating them.

Only a few counts were recorded for this clonotype. The chain recombines TRBV15 with TRBJ2-3; D remains unclear. Germline lookup yields CDR1 LNHNV and CDR2 YYDKDF (reference sequence). CDR3 size: 14 residues. V lost 0 bases, J lost 2 bases, and 6 bases lay in between. The CDR3 nucleotides are TGTGCCACCAGCAGAGAAGGGCTCACAGATACGCAGTATTTT. Translating gives CATSREGLTDTQYF. Full variable domain (missing parts from reference TRBV15 and TRBJ2-3): DAMVIQNPRYQVTQFGKPVTLSCSQTLNHNVMYWYQQKSSQAPKLLFHYYDKDFNNEADTPDNFQSRRPNTSFCFLDIRSPGLGDTAMYLCATSREGLTDTQYFGPGTRLTVL.

This clonotype was seen ten or more times. V and J are TRBV28 and TRBJ2-7; 7 bases line up with TRBD1. The CDR3 consists of 14 residues. Germline CDR1 and CDR2: MDHEN and SYDVKM. J was trimmed by 6 bases and V by 7 bases; bases with no gene match: 12. DNA for the CDR3: TGTGCCAGCACCGGGGCAAGGGGGCCTGGCGAGCAGTACTTC. This codes for CASTGARGPGEQYF.

At least ten counts were recorded for this clonotype. The gene calls are TRBV7-6 and TRBJ2-1, with D possibly TRBD2 on 5 matching bases. Looked up from germline, CDR1 is SGHVS and CDR2 is FNYEAQ. The CDR3 spans 18 residues. V was shortened by 5 bases and J by 2 bases, with 22 bases between the two germline ends. The CDR3 nucleotides are TGTGCCAGCAGCCCCCGAGTGTCGGTCGGGGATACCTACAATGAGCAGTTCTTC. It codes for CASSPRVSVGDTYNEQFF.